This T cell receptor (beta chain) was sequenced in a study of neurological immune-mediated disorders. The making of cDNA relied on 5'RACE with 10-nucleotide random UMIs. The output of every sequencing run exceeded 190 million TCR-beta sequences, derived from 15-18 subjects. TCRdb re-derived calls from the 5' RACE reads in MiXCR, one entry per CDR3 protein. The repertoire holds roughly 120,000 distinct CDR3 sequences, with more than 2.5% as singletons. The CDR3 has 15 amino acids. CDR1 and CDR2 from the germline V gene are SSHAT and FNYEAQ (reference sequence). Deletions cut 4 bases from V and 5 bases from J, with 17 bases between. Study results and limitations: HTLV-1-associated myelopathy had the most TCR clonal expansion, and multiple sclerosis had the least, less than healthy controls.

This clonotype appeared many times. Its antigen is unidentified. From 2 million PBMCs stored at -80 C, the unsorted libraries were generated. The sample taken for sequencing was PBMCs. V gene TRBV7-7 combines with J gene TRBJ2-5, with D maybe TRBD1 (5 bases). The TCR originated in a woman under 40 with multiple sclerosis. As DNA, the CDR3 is TGTGCCAGCAGCTCAGGGCCCAGTCAAAGGGAGACCCAGTACTTC. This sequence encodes CASSSGPSQRETQYF.